Listed below are T cell receptor beta chains from one sample, sequenced in a study of cytomegalovirus exposure and HLA in healthy donors. Repertoires were generated with immunoSEQ multiplex PCR, while TCRdb's copy carries only in-frame clones and drops some. The sample lists about 210,000 clones; about three quarters were seen once. What was sequenced was PBMCs. These receptor sequences come from a male donor in good health and CMV-seronegative. Both conserved end residues are trimmed from each CDR3.

j_call v_call cdr3_aa
TRBJ2-7 TRBV7-9 ASSFHEAQY
NA TRBV7-9 ASSLGQLARYEQY
TRBJ2-5 TRBV5-6 ASSLDLAQETQY
TRBJ1-1 TRBV27 ASSSHLNPGTPNTEAF
TRBJ2-5 TRBV27 ASTGDQETQY
TRBJ2-2 TRBV7-2 ASSLGGSTGELF
TRBJ2-7 TRBV4-1 ASSRPDRVHEQY
TRBJ2-3 TRBV5-1 ASSLELAGGTDTQY
TRBJ2-3 TRBV14 ASSPLAGPTDTQY
TRBJ1-3 TRBV19 ASRLKTGNTIY
TRBJ1-2 TRBV2 ASSDRGVDYGYT
TRBJ1-5 TRBV11-2 ASSWSGDDNQPQH
TRBJ2-1 TRBV19 ASSIGGSEQF
TRBJ2-7 TRBV5-4 ASSSLTSGTGEQY
TRBJ1-2 TRBV7-2 ASSSTGGSRGYT
TRBJ1-3 TRBV5-1 ASSPGGARNGNTIY
TRBJ2-5 TRBV27 ASSTRGVETQY
TRBJ2-7 TRBV7-7 ASSLEGLAGGPYEQY
TRBJ2-1 TRBV9 ASSVGASGRFSYNEQF
NA TRBV27 ASSLRGGRPDFSYEQY
TRBJ2-5 TRBV5-1 ASSLGGSGTETQY
TRBJ1-5 TRBV6-5 ASSLTGLRSQPQH
TRBJ2-2 TRBV5-8 ASLQGARSGELF
TRBJ1-4 TRBV5-6 ASSPSTGPNEKLF
TRBJ2-1 TRBV29-1 SVGERTYYNEQF
TRBJ2-1 TRBV7-3 ASSRTSGKYNEQF
TRBJ2-7 TRBV28 ASRDRVHEQY
TRBJ1-1 TRBV5-6 ASSFSGIMNTEAF
TRBJ2-5 TRBV5-1 ASSTAWGGETQY
TRBJ1-6 TRBV27 ASSFARGNSPLH
TRBJ2-6 TRBV19 ASSPGGSGANVLT
TRBJ2-1 TRBV11-2 ASSLGGGYNEQF